The 31 T cell receptor beta chains presented below share a single source sample, sequenced in a study of CD8 T cells in Susac syndrome. After extraction with the RNeasy kit, about 0.45 to 1 ug of the RNA was reverse transcribed using random hexamers. MiXCR, run by TCRdb on the immunoSEQ multiplex PCR reads, gives a single entry per CDR3 protein. The data contain over 130,000 distinct CDR3 sequences, around 93% of them seen just once; the ten biggest clones take up 0.14%. The sample comprised CD4+ T cells from PBMCs. Receptors originate from a human donor with Susac syndrome.

This chain links TRBV5-1 with TRBJ2-1, with 10 bases fitting TRBD2. Germline values: CDR1 SGHRS, CDR2 YFSETQ. There are 16 residues in the CDR3. With 0 bases clipped from V and 5 bases from J, the junction kept 5 bases outside the gene matches. The CDR3 sequence is CASSLGTSGLNNEQFF. DNA for the CDR3: TGCGCCAGCAGCTTGGGGACTAGCGGCCTTAACAATGAGCAGTTCTTC.

The chain carries TRBV20-1 and TRBJ2-7; 10 bases are a match to TRBD1. This CDR3 has 13 residues. J was trimmed by 4 bases and V by 4 bases; bases with no gene match: 4. CDR1 DFQATT and CDR2 SNEGSKA come from the germline V gene (reference sequence). The CDR3 DNA reads as TGCAGTGCTAAAGGGGACAGGGGATACGAGCAGTACTTC. It is translated as CSAKGDRGYEQYF.

This clonotype was counted once. The gene calls are TRBV20-1 and TRBJ2-6; D is unresolved. V gave up 5 bases and J gave up 0 bases, with 20 bases separating them. Germline V gives CDR1 DFQATT, CDR2 SNEGSKA (reference sequence). CDR3 length: 18 residues. CDR3 loop: CSASSRAPLSSGANVLTF. CDR3 DNA: TGCAGTGCTTCGTCCCGGGCCCCTCTCTCCTCTGGGGCCAACGTCCTGACTTTC.

The chain couples TRBV6-4 to TRBJ2-3; 12 bases map to TRBD2. V shed 6 bases, J shed 4 bases, and the junction held 5 bases outside the gene matches. Germline lookup yields CDR1 MRHNA and CDR2 SNTAGT. This CDR3 comprises 15 residues. CDR3 in DNA: TGTGCCAGCAGCCCCGCTAGCGGGGGGGCAGATACGCAGTATTTT. Amino acid sequence: CASSPASGGADTQYF.

The chain joins TRBV30 to TRBJ1-2, with TRBD1 as a possible D gene (5 bases). CDR1 and CDR2 (germline): GTSNPN, SVGIG (reference sequence). This CDR3 is built from 14 residues. The V end was cut by 1 base, the J end by 3 bases, with 12 bases between. For the CDR3, the DNA is TGTGCCTGGAGTGGGTGGGGCAGCCACTATGGCTACACCTTC. Its translation is CAWSGWGSHYGYTF. The full variable domain, its missing parts supplied by reference TRBV30 and TRBJ1-2, is SQTIHQWPATLVQPVGSPLSLECTVEGTSNPNLYWYRQAAGRGLQLLFYSVGIGQISSEVPQNLSASRPQDRQFILSSKKLLLSDSGFYLCAWSGWGSHYGYTFGSGTRLTVV.

The V call is TRBV30, the J call TRBJ1-6; the D is unclear. The CDR3 contains 12 residues. V lost 2 bases, J lost 9 bases, and 8 bases lay in between. The V gene's germline CDR1 is GTSNPN and CDR2 SVGIG (reference sequence). This CDR3 is CAWSLGPSPLHF. CDR3 bases: TGTGCCTGGAGTCTAGGACCTTCACCCCTCCACTTT.

The genes are TRBV5-1 and TRBJ2-3; possibly TRBD1 for D (6 bases). V lost 3 bases and J lost 4, with 18 bases in between. This CDR3 contains 16 residues. From germline, CDR1 is SGHRS and CDR2 YFSETQ. This chain's CDR3 is CASSWSGTLGADTQYF. Written as DNA, the CDR3 is TGCGCCAGCAGCTGGTCCGGGACACTAGGGGCAGATACGCAGTATTTT.

The chain carries TRBV3-1 and TRBJ1-1; 7 nucleotides match TRBD1. Germline V gene sequence: CDR1 LGHDT, CDR2 YNNKEL (reference sequence). This CDR3 region has 14 residues. J was trimmed by 4 bases and V by 2 bases; bases with no gene match: 4. In nucleotides, the CDR3 is TGTGCCAGCAGCCAACGGGACAGAGCCACTGAAGCTTTCTTT. Translation gives CASSQRDRATEAFF. The whole variable domain, filled in from reference TRBV3-1 and TRBJ1-1, reads DTAVSQTPKYLVTQMGNDKSIKCEQNLGHDTMYWYKQDSKKFLKIMFSYNNKELIINETVPNRFSPKSPDKAHLNLHINSLELGDSAVYFCASSQRDRATEAFFGQGTRLTVV.

The chain is built from TRBV30 and TRBJ1-1, with a possible D match to TRBD1 (5 bases). The length of the CDR3 is 13 residues. V shed 2 bases and J shed 6 bases, with 13 bases lying between them. Germline assignment: CDR1 GTSNPN and CDR2 SVGIG (reference sequence). This CDR3 reads CAWSLTLGAEAFF. DNA of the CDR3: TGTGCCTGGAGTTTGACGTTGGGGGCTGAAGCTTTCTTT.

This sequence joins TRBV6-2 or TRBV6-3 and TRBJ2-3; TRBD2 agrees at 7 bases. V gave up 6 bases and J gave up 1 base; unmatched junction bases: 10. The CDR3 contains 16 residues. Germline CDR1 MNHEY, CDR2 SVGEGT. CDR3 in amino acids: CASSPAGGRRTDTQYF. CDR3 DNA: TGTGCCAGCAGCCCCGCCGGCGGGAGACGCACAGATACGCAGTATTTT.

This sequence joins TRBV2 and TRBJ2-5, with 8 bases fitting TRBD1. J lost 5 bases, V lost 7 bases, and 9 bases had no gene match. Per germline, CDR1 SNHLY and CDR2 FYNNEI. The CDR3 length is 14 residues. The CDR3 protein is CASNGQGRGETQYF. In DNA form, the CDR3 reads TGTGCCAGCAACGGACAGGGAAGGGGGGAGACCCAGTACTTC.

V gene TRBV20-1 combines with J gene TRBJ2-2; 12 positions match TRBD2. This CDR3 spans 18 amino acids. Germline trimming cut 0 bases from V and 0 bases from J; bases unmatched to any gene: 5. Germline V gene lookup returns CDR1 DFQATT and CDR2 SNEGSKA (reference sequence). CDR3: CSARDLRTSGANTGELFF. CDR3 DNA: TGCAGTGCTAGAGATCTTAGGACTAGCGGGGCGAACACCGGGGAGCTGTTTTTT.

The chain carries TRBV29-1 and TRBJ1-2; D is unresolved. Per the germline V gene, CDR1 is SQVTM and CDR2 is ANQGSEA. This CDR3 comprises 11 residues. The V and J ends lost 5 bases and 7 bases respectively, with 11 bases between them. The CDR3 reads CSVLSARGYTF. The DNA of the CDR3 is TGCAGCGTTTTATCTGCGCGTGGCTACACCTTC.

This sequence joins TRBV12-3 or TRBV12-4 and TRBJ2-1, with TRBD2 matching over 9 bases. With 6 bases clipped from V and 3 bases from J, the junction kept 3 bases outside the gene matches. The CDR3 is 14 amino acids. The CDR3 reads CASREREDYNEQFF. CDR3 DNA: TGTGCCAGCAGGGAGCGGGAGGACTACAATGAGCAGTTCTTC.

This rearrangement joins TRBV5-1 to TRBJ2-1; D is ambiguous. The V gene lost 3 bases and the J gene lost 0 bases, with 10 bases spanning the gap. The germline gives CDR1 SGHRS, CDR2 YFSETQ. The CDR3 has 15 amino acids. The CDR3: CASSSQVSSYNEQFF. The CDR3 DNA reads as TGCGCCAGCAGCTCCCAGGTTAGCTCCTACAATGAGCAGTTCTTC.

The V and J genes are TRBV13 and TRBJ1-1, with a tentative D call TRBD1 (5 bases). Germline V CDR1 and CDR2: PRHDT, FYEKMQ (reference sequence). The ends were cut back, 5 bases at V and 5 bases at J, with 12 bases in the middle. There are 13 residues in the CDR3. CDR3 sequence reads: CASSPQGRTEAFF. CDR3 in DNA: TGTGCCAGCAGCCCCCAGGGTAGAACTGAAGCTTTCTTT.

The chain carries TRBV6-5 and TRBJ1-1, with unresolved D. The CDR3 has 16 residues. Germline V gene sequence: CDR1 MNHEY, CDR2 SVGAGI. Trimming removed 2 bases at V and 6 bases at J, with 19 bases between. Written as DNA, the CDR3 is TGTGCCAGCAGTTACGGTGCAGCGCTGCCATCGTCTGAAGCTTTCTTT. As protein: CASSYGAALPSSEAFF.

This clonotype was detected only once. The rearrangement joins TRBV12-3 or TRBV12-4 to TRBJ1-1; 7 bases fit TRBD1. With V trimmed by 5 bases and J by 0 bases, 3 bases remained unmatched. The CDR3 sequence is 14 residues long. The CDR3 bases are TGTGCCAGCAGTAAGGGACAGTTGAACACTGAAGCTTTCTTT. Its translation is CASSKGQLNTEAFF.

This rearrangement joins TRBV6-1 to TRBJ2-6; the D gene could be TRBD1 or TRBD2 (5 bases each). Trimming pared 6 bases from V and 0 bases from J, leaving 12 bases between. The germline gives CDR1 MNHNS, CDR2 SASEGT. The CDR3 loop spans 16 amino acids. CDR3 bases: TGTGCCAGCAGGGGATGGGGGATCTCTGGGGCCAACGTCCTGACTTTC. This gives the protein CASRGWGISGANVLTF.

This clonotype has a single count. V gene TRBV29-1 combines with J gene TRBJ1-2; TRBD1 is a possible D gene (5 bases). The CDR3 consists of 14 residues. The V gene's germline CDR1 is SQVTM and CDR2 ANQGSEA. Between the trimmed V and J ends, which lost 3 bases and 8 bases, there was a span of 19 bases. The CDR3 region is CSVESPGTPGGYTF. The CDR3, as DNA: TGCAGCGTTGAGTCTCCAGGGACCCCGGGGGGCTACACCTTC. Filled out from reference TRBV29-1 and TRBJ1-2, the complete variable domain reads SAVISQKPSRDICQRGTSLTIQCQVDSQVTMMFWYRQQPGQSLTLIATANQGSEATYESGFVIDKFPISRPNLTFSTLTVSNMSPEDSSIYLCSVESPGTPGGYTFGSGTRLTVV.

The chain is built from TRBV30 and TRBJ2-5; TRBD2 matches 7 bases. The CDR3 sequence is 13 residues long. V dropped 4 bases and J dropped 3; count of bases not matched to a gene: 5. Germline CDR1 GTSNPN, CDR2 SVGIG (reference sequence). The CDR3 reads CAWKRGGEETQYF. CDR3 sequence (DNA): TGTGCCTGGAAGCGGGGAGGGGAAGAGACCCAGTACTTC.

This clonotype was seen a single time. The V gene is TRBV5-1, the J gene TRBJ2-3, with D perhaps being TRBD1 or TRBD2 (6 bases each). Germline values: CDR1 SGHRS, CDR2 YFSETQ. Trimming stripped 2 bases from V and 4 bases from J, with 14 bases between. This CDR3 region has 15 residues. The CDR3 DNA reads TGCGCCAGCAGCTTCTCGGGGGCTGTCGCAGATACGCAGTATTTT. Its translation is CASSFSGAVADTQYF.

This chain joins TRBV7-2 and TRBJ2-5; D remains unclear. V gave up 3 bases and J gave up 7 bases, with 15 bases separating them. This CDR3 is built from 14 residues. Germline-derived CDR1 and CDR2 are SGHTA and FQGNSA. The CDR3: CASSFMSKGGTQYF. CDR3 nucleotide sequence: TGTGCCAGCAGCTTTATGTCCAAAGGTGGGACCCAGTACTTC.

This clonotype was observed a single time. The genes are TRBV5-1 and TRBJ2-3; D may correspond to TRBD1 or TRBD2 (5 bases each). Trimming shortened V by 4 bases and J by 9 bases, and 15 bases separated the two germline ends. In germline, CDR1 is SGHRS, CDR2 YFSETQ. CDR3 length: 13 residues. The CDR3 spells CASSPESGTTQYF. CDR3 DNA sequence: TGCGCCAGCAGCCCGGAGTCCGGGACGACGCAGTATTTT.

V usage is TRBV20-1 and J usage is TRBJ2-5; TRBD2 is a possible D gene (6 bases). The germline V gene has CDR1 DFQATT and CDR2 SNEGSKA (reference sequence). The CDR3 extends over 13 amino acids. Trimming took off 5 bases at V and 1 base at J, with 11 bases between the two ends. The CDR3 coding sequence is TGCAGTGCTCGCAGGGACTTCCAAGAGACCCAGTACTTC. Its protein product is CSARRDFQETQYF.

The chain employs TRBV20-1 and TRBJ2-7; TRBD2 matches at 7 bases. With V trimmed by 4 bases and J by 0 bases, 6 bases remained unmatched. CDR1 is DFQATT, CDR2 SNEGSKA, per germline (reference sequence). CDR3 length: 14 residues. CDR3 sequence: CSATPAGSSYEQYF. CDR3 sequence (DNA): TGCAGTGCTACCCCAGCGGGGAGCTCCTACGAGCAGTACTTC.

V and J are TRBV5-1 and TRBJ2-7; 9 nucleotides agree with TRBD1. V trimming: 7 bases; J trimming: 0 bases; junction bases outside the gene matches: 5. The V gene's germline CDR1 is SGHRS and CDR2 YFSETQ. CDR3 length equals 14 residues. The CDR3 is CASGATGGSYEQYF. The CDR3 bases are TGCGCCAGCGGGGCGACAGGGGGCTCCTACGAGCAGTACTTC.

This clonotype was recorded once. The chain combines TRBV9 with TRBJ2-4; D perhaps matches TRBD1 (5 bases). Trimming removed 2 bases from V and 4 bases from J, with 7 bases in between. There are 13 residues in the CDR3. Germline CDR1 reads SGDLS; CDR2 reads YYNGEE. The CDR3 spells CASSVTDKNIQYF. In nucleotides, the CDR3 is TGTGCCAGCAGCGTGACAGATAAAAACATTCAGTACTTC. The variable domain in full, with the rest retrieved from reference TRBV9 and TRBJ2-4, is DSGVTQTPKHLITATGQRVTLRCSPRSGDLSVYWYQQSLDQGLQFLIQYYNGEERAKGNILERFSAQQFPDLHSELNLSSLELGDSALYFCASSVTDKNIQYFGAGTRLSVL.

The chain combines TRBV20-1 with TRBJ2-5; 7 bases agree with TRBD2. The CDR3 totals 15 residues. Trimming removed 0 bases from V and 1 base from J; junction bases left unmatched: 5. Looked up from germline, CDR1 is DFQATT and CDR2 is SNEGSKA (reference sequence). The CDR3 coding sequence is TGCAGTGCTAGAGATCGAATAGCGGGCCAAGAGACCCAGTACTTC. It encodes CSARDRIAGQETQYF.

V gene TRBV18 combines with J gene TRBJ1-1; unclear D gene. CDR3 size: 13 residues. Per germline, CDR1 KGHSH and CDR2 LQKENI. V shed 6 bases and J shed 6 bases, with 14 bases lying between them. In DNA, the CDR3 is TGTGCCAGCTCTTTAATCGGGTCCGCTGAAGCTTTCTTT. Encoded protein: CASSLIGSAEAFF.

This clonotype appeared a few times. The gene calls are TRBV7-9 and TRBJ2-5, with no clear D. The V end lost 0 bases, the J end lost 4 bases, and 6 bases lay between the germline ends. Germline lookup yields CDR1 SEHNR and CDR2 FQNEAQ (reference sequence). CDR3 size: 13 residues. The CDR3 coding sequence is TGTGCCAGCAGCTTAGCTGGCGGAGAGACCCAGTACTTC. Protein: CASSLAGGETQYF.